The 2 T cell receptor beta chains given below trace back to one sample, sequenced in a study of shared clonotypes between healthy human individuals. CD45RO negativity and positive selection for CCR7 defined naive CD8 cells, a population that excluded terminally differentiated effector memory CD45RA+ cells. Only in-frame clones appear in the TCRdb table, and some are missing; sequencing was by immunoSEQ multiplex PCR. This table has roughly 2.1 million clones, more than 85% appearing once. Sequencing was done on a sample of naive CD8+ T cells from PBMCs. The source of these receptors is a man aged 18-30 years in good health. Some clones in this sample may be carry-over from other donors' samples.

The chain recombines TRBV7-2 with TRBJ2-6; no firm D call. The CDR3 is 15 amino acids. V was shortened by 5 bases and J by 1 base, with 9 bases between the two germline ends. CDR1 SGHTA and CDR2 FQGNSA come from the germline V gene. CDR3 DNA sequence: TGTGCCAGCAGCGAACTAAGATCTGGGGCCAACGTCCTGACTTTC. Protein: CASSELRSGANVLTF.

The CDR3 DNA is TGCAGCGTAGCTAGCGGGACCTACACAGATACGCAGTATTTT. Translated: CSVASGTYTDTQYF. The chain uses TRBV29-1 and TRBJ2-3, with 9 bases that match TRBD2. The trim removed 6 bases at V and 2 bases at J, leaving 6 bases unmatched. CDR1 is SQVTM, CDR2 ANQGSEA, per germline. The CDR3 sequence is 14 residues long.